Presented here are 17 T cell receptor beta chains from one specimen sequenced in a study of blood T cell repertoires in COVID-19. Data came from immunoSEQ multiplex PCR; TCRdb stores just in-frame clones and leaves some out. The table lists more than 150,000 clones, 80% to 90% of them singletons. Specimen: peripheral blood. The receptor set was obtained from a young man with active or convalescent COVID-19.

This chain's CDR3 is CATSGGGTEQFF. CDR3 bases: TGTGCCACCAGTGGAGGAGGGACTGAGCAGTTCTTC. This chain connects TRBV24-1 to TRBJ2-1, with D possibly TRBD2 on 6 matching bases. The germline V gene encodes CDR1 KGHDR and CDR2 SFDVKD. The CDR3 loop spans 12 amino acids. Trimming removed 5 bases at V and 9 bases at J, with 10 bases between.

This clone occurred a few times. The rearrangement uses TRBV11-2 and TRBJ2-2; TRBD2 matches at 10 bases. CDR3 length equals 16 residues. Germline trimming cut 3 bases from V and 7 bases from J; bases unmatched to any gene: 8. Germline-derived CDR1 and CDR2 are SGHAT and FQNNGV. The CDR3 coding sequence is TGTGCCAGCAGCTTCGGGGCGCTAGCGGGAGACGGGGAGCTGTTTTTT. Its translation is CASSFGALAGDGELFF.

The chain links TRBV28 to TRBJ1-2, with D possibly matching TRBD1 (5 bases). Trimming took off 6 bases at V and 4 bases at J, with 12 bases between the two ends. CDR3 size: 13 residues. The germline CDR1 and CDR2 sequences are MDHEN and SYDVKM. The CDR3 region is CASRPEGIYGYTF. CDR3 sequence (DNA): TGTGCCAGCAGACCGGAGGGGATCTATGGCTACACCTTC.

This chain connects TRBV19 to TRBJ2-1; D is unclear. V gave up 10 bases and J gave up 13 bases, with 17 bases separating them. CDR1 and CDR2 (germline): LNHDA, SQIVND (reference sequence). The CDR3 runs to 11 residues. The CDR3 sequence: CATWWREYQFF. CDR3 nucleotide sequence: TGTGCCACCTGGTGGAGAGAATACCAGTTCTTC. Looking up the rest from reference TRBV19 and TRBJ2-1 gives the full variable domain: DGGITQSPKYLFRKEGQNVTLSCEQNLNHDAMYWYRQDPGQGLRLIYYSQIVNDFQKGDIAEGYSVSREKKESFPLTVTSAQKNPTAFYLCATWWREYQFFGPGTRLTVL.

To note about this clone: This same CDR3 is encoded by further DNA sequences in the sample. The chain recombines TRBV4-3 with TRBJ2-3, with 11 bases matching TRBD2. The germline V gene has CDR1 LGHNA and CDR2 YSLEER. The trim removed 0 bases at V and 4 bases at J, leaving 3 bases unmatched. This CDR3 comprises 16 residues. The CDR3 sequence: CASSQDLAGGPDTQYF. The CDR3 DNA reads as TGCGCCAGCAGCCAAGATCTAGCGGGAGGACCAGATACGCAGTATTTT.

This chain links TRBV7-2 with TRBJ2-7, with 16 bases identical to TRBD2. Per germline, CDR1 SGHTA and CDR2 FQGNSA. The CDR3 covers 17 residues. The V gene end was trimmed by 6 bases and the J gene end by 3 bases; junction bases not matched to a gene: 8. The CDR3 region has the DNA TGTGCCAGCAGTTTGGGACTAGCGGGAGGGCCAGGCTACGAGCAGTACTTC. Translating gives CASSLGLAGGPGYEQYF. Looking up the rest from reference TRBV7-2 and TRBJ2-7 gives the full variable domain: GAGVSQSPSNKVTEKGKDVELRCDPISGHTALYWYRQSLGQGLEFLIYFQGNSAPDKSGLPSDRFSAERTGGSVSTLTIQRTQQEDSAVYLCASSLGLAGGPGYEQYFGPGTRLTVT.

This clone has more than one count but fewer than ten. This chain connects TRBV13 to TRBJ1-3; D might be TRBD1 (5 bases). V shed 2 bases and J shed 0 bases, with 8 bases lying between them. The CDR3 is 15 amino acids. The germline V gene encodes CDR1 PRHDT and CDR2 FYEKMQ (reference sequence). The CDR3 DNA reads TGTGCCAGCAGCTTATGGGGCAGCTCTGGAAACACCATATATTTT. It yields the protein CASSLWGSSGNTIYF.

This chain joins TRBV25-1 and TRBJ2-2, with 8 nucleotides matching TRBD1. The V gene's germline CDR1 is MGHDK and CDR2 SYGVNS. J gave up 12 bases and V 5 bases, and 8 bases lay outside the gene matches. CDR3 length: 13 residues. CDR3 bases: TGTGCCAGCAGTCTGGCAGGGGGCGTACAGCTGTTTTTT. It encodes CASSLAGGVQLFF.

The chain couples TRBV6-2 or TRBV6-3 to TRBJ2-1; D might be TRBD2 (5 bases). The CDR3 contains 15 residues. CDR1 and CDR2 (germline): MNHEY, SVGEGT. Trimming took 5 bases from V and 0 from J, leaving 11 bases between them. The CDR3 region is CASSTPAGSYNEQFF. As DNA, the CDR3 is TGTGCCAGCAGTACCCCCGCGGGCTCCTACAATGAGCAGTTCTTC.

This clone was seen a few times. The V call is TRBV19, the J call TRBJ2-7; tentatively, D is TRBD1 (6 bases). CDR3 length: 15 amino acids. The ends were cut back, 5 bases at V and 2 bases at J, with 16 bases in the middle. Germline CDR1 reads LNHDA; CDR2 reads SQIVND (reference sequence). The CDR3 protein is CASSPREDRTYEQYF. The CDR3 nucleotides read TGTGCCAGTAGTCCCAGAGAAGACAGGACCTACGAGCAGTACTTC. The whole variable domain, filled in from reference TRBV19 and TRBJ2-7, reads DGGITQSPKYLFRKEGQNVTLSCEQNLNHDAMYWYRQDPGQGLRLIYYSQIVNDFQKGDIAEGYSVSREKKESFPLTVTSAQKNPTAFYLCASSPREDRTYEQYFGPGTRLTVT.

The rearrangement joins TRBV7-6 to TRBJ1-4, with D uncertain. The CDR3 has 18 amino acids. V was trimmed by 1 base and J by 4 bases, leaving 19 bases between them. The germline V gene has CDR1 SGHVS and CDR2 FNYEAQ. The CDR3 reads CASSLERAASPFNEKLFF. In DNA form, the CDR3 reads TGTGCCAGCAGCTTAGAGCGGGCCGCCTCCCCCTTTAATGAAAAACTGTTTTTT.

The V gene is TRBV18, the J gene TRBJ1-1; 9 bases map to TRBD1. J lost 4 bases, V lost 3 bases, and 3 bases had no gene match. Germline V CDR1 and CDR2: KGHSH, LQKENI. This CDR3 is 14 amino acids long. The CDR3 sequence: CASSPDRGGTEAFF. The CDR3 bases are TGTGCCAGCTCACCGGACAGGGGTGGCACTGAAGCTTTCTTT.

The chain has TRBV29-1 and TRBJ2-3; 7 bases are shared with TRBD2. V shed 3 bases and J 3 bases; nucleotides not matched to a gene: 6. Germline V gene data show CDR1 as SQVTM and CDR2 as ANQGSEA. The CDR3 contains 14 residues. The CDR3 loop reads CSVDAGVETDTQYF. CDR3 bases: TGCAGCGTTGATGCGGGGGTTGAGACAGATACGCAGTATTTT.

The CDR3 sequence: CASSSTGTGGTEAFF. CDR3 in DNA: TGTGCCAGCAGCTCAACTGGGACAGGAGGCACTGAAGCTTTCTTT. The J gene is TRBJ1-1, the V gene TRBV3-1 (or the pseudogene TRBV3-2); 8 bases are a match to TRBD1. The CDR3 has 15 residues. V trimming: 5 bases; J trimming: 4 bases; junction bases outside the gene matches: 9. Germline-derived CDR1 and CDR2 are LGHDT and YNNKEL (reference sequence).

V gene TRBV5-6 combines with J gene TRBJ2-5; the D is unclear. Germline CDR1 and CDR2: SGHDT and YYEEEE. CDR3 length equals 16 residues. V lost 4 bases to trimming and J lost 1 base, with 17 bases between them. As DNA, the CDR3 is TGTGCCAGCAGCCCCCTGGGCAGTGCACCCCAAGAGACCCAGTACTTC. It codes for CASSPLGSAPQETQYF.

The chain couples TRBV6-5 to TRBJ2-5, with 9 bases fitting TRBD1. The CDR3 contains 14 residues. Losses at the gene ends were 7 bases for V and 4 bases for J; bases not matched to a gene: 7. Germline lookup yields CDR1 MNHEY and CDR2 SVGAGI. The CDR3 sequence is CASTPTGGRETQYF. CDR3 bases: TGTGCCAGCACACCCACAGGGGGCCGAGAGACCCAGTACTTC.

This chain uses TRBV7-6 with TRBJ1-5, with D unresolved. V was shortened by 5 bases and J by 9 bases, with 11 bases between the two germline ends. The CDR3 consists of 12 residues. Germline-derived CDR1 and CDR2 are SGHVS and FNYEAQ. CDR3 sequence: CASSPTGGPQHF. The DNA for the CDR3 is TGTGCCAGCAGCCCGACTGGTGGGCCCCAGCATTTT. The whole variable domain, filled in from reference TRBV7-6 and TRBJ1-5, reads GAGVSQSPRYKVTKRGQDVALRCDPISGHVSLYWYRQALGQGPEFLTYFNYEAQQDKSGLPNDRFSAERPEGSISTLTIQRTEQRDSAMYRCASSPTGGPQHFGDGTRLSIL.